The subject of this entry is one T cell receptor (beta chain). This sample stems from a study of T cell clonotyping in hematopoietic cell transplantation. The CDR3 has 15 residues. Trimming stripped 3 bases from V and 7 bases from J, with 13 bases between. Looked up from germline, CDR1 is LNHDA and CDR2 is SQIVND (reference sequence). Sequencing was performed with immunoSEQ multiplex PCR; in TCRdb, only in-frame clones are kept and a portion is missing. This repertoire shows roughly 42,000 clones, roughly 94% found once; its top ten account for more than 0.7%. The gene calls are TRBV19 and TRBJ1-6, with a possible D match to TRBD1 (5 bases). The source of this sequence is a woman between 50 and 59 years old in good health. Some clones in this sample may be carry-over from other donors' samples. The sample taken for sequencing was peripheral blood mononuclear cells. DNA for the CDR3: TGTGCCAGTAGTATGACAGCGACCTTCAATTCACCCCTCCACTTT. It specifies CASSMTATFNSPLHF.